This paragraph covers one T cell receptor beta chain sequence. The data were produced by immunoSEQ multiplex PCR, yet TCRdb's version contains in-frame clones alone and is incomplete. The sample holds 64,000 or so clones, 70% to 85% seen once. The CDR3 has 14 amino acids. Germline lookup yields CDR1 MDHEN and CDR2 SYDVKM. Trimming stripped 7 bases from V and 0 bases from J, with 10 bases between. The data are from a study of blood T cell repertoires in COVID-19. Sequencing was performed on peripheral blood. This rearrangement joins TRBV28 to TRBJ2-1; D is unresolved. This receptor was taken from a human donor in a cohort sampled during active COVID-19. CDR3 DNA sequence: TGTGCCAGCACGGTGAGAAGCTCCTACAATGAGCAGTTCTTC. It is translated as CASTVRSSYNEQFF.